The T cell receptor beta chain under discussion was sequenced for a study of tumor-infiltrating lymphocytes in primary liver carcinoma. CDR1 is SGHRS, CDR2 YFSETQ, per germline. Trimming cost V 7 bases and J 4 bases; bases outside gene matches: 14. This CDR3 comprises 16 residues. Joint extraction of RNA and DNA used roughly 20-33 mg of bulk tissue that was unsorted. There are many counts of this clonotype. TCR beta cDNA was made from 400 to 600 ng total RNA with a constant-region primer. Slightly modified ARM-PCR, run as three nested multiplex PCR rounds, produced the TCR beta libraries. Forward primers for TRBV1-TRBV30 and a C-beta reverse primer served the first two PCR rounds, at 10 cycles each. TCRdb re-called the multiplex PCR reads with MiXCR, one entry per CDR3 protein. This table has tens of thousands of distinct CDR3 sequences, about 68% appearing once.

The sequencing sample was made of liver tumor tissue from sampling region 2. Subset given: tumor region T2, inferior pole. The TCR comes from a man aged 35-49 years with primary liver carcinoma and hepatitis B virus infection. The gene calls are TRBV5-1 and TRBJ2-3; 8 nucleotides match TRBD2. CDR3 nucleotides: TGCGCCAGCTCGCCAAATAGCGGGACCCCAGCAGATACGCAGTATTTT. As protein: CASSPNSGTPADTQYF.